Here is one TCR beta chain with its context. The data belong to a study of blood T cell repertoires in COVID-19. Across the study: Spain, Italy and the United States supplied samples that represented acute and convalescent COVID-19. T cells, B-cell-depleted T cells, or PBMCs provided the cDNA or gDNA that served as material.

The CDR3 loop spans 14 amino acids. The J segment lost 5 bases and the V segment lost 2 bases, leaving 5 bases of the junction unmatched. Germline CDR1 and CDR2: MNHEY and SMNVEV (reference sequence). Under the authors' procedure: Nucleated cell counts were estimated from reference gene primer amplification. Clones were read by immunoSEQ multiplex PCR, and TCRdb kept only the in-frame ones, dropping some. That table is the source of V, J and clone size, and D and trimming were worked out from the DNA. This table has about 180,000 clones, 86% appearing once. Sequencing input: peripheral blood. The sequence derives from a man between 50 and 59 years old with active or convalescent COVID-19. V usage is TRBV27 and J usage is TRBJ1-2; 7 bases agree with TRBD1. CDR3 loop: CASSLRTGAYGYTF. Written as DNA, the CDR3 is TGTGCCAGCAGTTTAAGGACAGGAGCGTATGGCTACACCTTC.